Listed below are T cell receptor beta chains from one sample, sequenced in a study of identical twins. TCRdb recomputed calls from the 5' RACE reads with MiXCR, one row per CDR3 protein. The sample comprises about 920,000 distinct CDR3 sequences, around 12% of which are singletons, and about 1.5% rests with the top ten. Separately, the same data were catalogued under a study of yellow fever vaccine responses in identical twins.

Sample: PBMCs. The receptors here all came from a young woman in good health. Both conserved end residues are part of each CDR3. The order of the fields is D gene, clone size, V gene, J gene, CDR3 protein, CDR3 DNA. A D gene is named only where the DNA matches it firmly. The listing skips clone size in some rows; elsewhere it reads once, few, many or a size class.

>NA|few|TRBV3-1|TRBJ2-6
CASGLFSGANVLTF
TGTGCCAGCGGCTTGTTCTCTGGGGCCAACGTCCTGACTTTC
>NA|few|TRBV12-3/TRBV12-4|TRBJ1-2
CASSLIGGGAGGYTF
TGTGCCAGCAGTCTAATTGGGGGGGGGGCAGGTGGCTACACCTTC
>NA|NA|TRBV4-1|TRBJ2-1
CASSQEHAPDQINNEQFF
TGCGCCAGCAGCCAAGAGCATGCCCCCGACCAAATTAACAATGAGCAGTTCTTC
>NA|NA|TRBV12-3/TRBV12-4|TRBJ2-3
CASSFGGGTDTQYF
TGTGCCAGCAGTTTTGGGGGAGGCACAGATACGCAGTATTTT
>NA|few|TRBV9|TRBJ2-2
CASSPRGRGTGELFF
TGTGCCAGCAGCCCCCGCGGGCGGGGCACCGGGGAGCTGTTTTTT
>TRBD2|NA|TRBV20-1|TRBJ2-7
CSATSGTYEQYF
TGCAGTGCTACTAGCGGGACATACGAGCAGTACTTC
>NA|many|TRBV11-2|TRBJ1-2
CASSLPGGLGYTF
TGTGCCAGCAGCTTGCCCGGGGGGCTCGGCTACACCTTC
>NA|NA|TRBV2|TRBJ2-6
CASRRTYTGANVLTF
TGTGCCAGCCGCCGGACCTACACTGGGGCCAACGTCCTGACTTTC
>TRBD1|NA|TRBV5-1|TRBJ2-1
CASSSTGTGLDNEQFF
TGCGCCAGCAGCTCAACCGGGACAGGGCTAGACAATGAGCAGTTCTTC
>NA|NA|TRBV7-2|TRBJ2-5
CASSPYTGSGETQYF
TGTGCCAGCAGCCCCTATACAGGATCCGGAGAGACCCAGTACTTC
>NA|NA|TRBV13|TRBJ2-5
CASSLGAKIRDSYAQETQYF
TGTGCCAGCAGCTTAGGTGCTAAGATACGGGACTCATACGCCCAGGAGACCCAGTACTTC
>NA|few|TRBV20-1|TRBJ2-3
CSAQYLAHTDTQYF
TGCAGTGCCCAATACCTAGCGCACACAGATACGCAGTATTTT
>TRBD1|few|TRBV29-1|TRBJ1-1
CSVSGQGELVGVNTEAFF
TGCAGCGTTTCGGGACAGGGGGAGTTAGTAGGGGTGAACACTGAAGCTTTCTTT
>NA|NA|TRBV5-5|TRBJ2-7
CASSLAFGPYEQYF
TGTGCCAGCAGCTTGGCCTTCGGACCCTACGAGCAGTACTTC
>NA|few|TRBV5-1|TRBJ2-5
CASRAGQNQETQYF
TGCGCCAGCAGAGCCGGACAGAACCAAGAGACCCAGTACTTC
>TRBD2|many|TRBV20-1|TRBJ2-1
CSASAGGVSYNEQFF
TGCAGTGCGAGTGCGGGGGGGGTATCCTACAATGAGCAGTTCTTC